The rows below give T cell receptor beta chains drawn from one sample of a study of CD8 T cells in ankylosing spondylitis. TCRdb used MiXCR to reprocess the 5' RACE reads, holding one entry per CDR3 protein. Here the sample spans fewer than 550,000 distinct CDR3 sequences, over 4% being singletons. The source material was blood, either unsorted or a sorted T cell fraction (not recorded which). The receptors were sampled from a male donor with ankylosing spondylitis. Both conserved end residues are part of each CDR3. Each record gives: V gene, J gene, clone size, CDR3 protein. Part of the rows lack a size; the others show once, few, many or a class for expanded clones.

TRBV29-1	TRBJ2-1	many	CSVDRAGSSYNEQFF
TRBV27	TRBJ1-1	many	CASSLDLYTEAFF
TRBV20-1	TRBJ1-2	many	CSAFTEDRGSGYTF
TRBV7-9	TRBJ2-7	many	CASSPTLGRTYEQYF
TRBV4-2	TRBJ2-1	many	CASSPTGVGNNEQFF
TRBV10-2	TRBJ1-2	few	CASSESRGNYTF
TRBV20-1	TRBJ1-5	many	CSAAHALSLDQPQHF
TRBV18	TRBJ2-7	many	CASSPSGADEQYF
TRBV5-1	TRBJ2-1	many	CASSSGASGFDEQFF
TRBV7-9	TRBJ2-2	many	CASSLVGRIGELFF
TRBV20-1	TRBJ2-7	many	CSAPQWAGGLYEQYF
TRBV29-1	TRBJ2-2	many	CSVTTGTHINTGELFF
TRBV7-2	TRBJ1-1	many	CASSLGGGSEAFF
TRBV20-1	TRBJ1-2	many	CSSRGLVYGYTF
TRBV6-2/TRBV6-3	TRBJ1-1	-	CASLRPGQRNTEAFF
TRBV15	TRBJ2-7	many	CATSRELGNSYEQYF
TRBV7-8	TRBJ2-1	many	CASSPDRGMDNEQFF
TRBV7-8	TRBJ1-2	many	CASSPGREAGYTF
TRBV4-2	TRBJ1-1	many	CASSQQTGRATEAFF
TRBV7-2	TRBJ2-7	few	CASSLFPGGPAEQYF
TRBV10-3	TRBJ2-6	few	CAISGPGQGEAGANVLTF
TRBV10-3	TRBJ2-3	many	CAIGGTSGGAQTDTQYF
TRBV11-2	TRBJ2-5	-	CASSSRLAGGPYQETQYF
TRBV30	TRBJ2-2	-	CAWRWGLGGELFF
TRBV15	TRBJ1-1	many	CATSGGTGRMNTEAFF
TRBV4-1	TRBJ2-7	few	CASSQGGVPWTYEQYF
TRBV4-1	TRBJ2-7	-	CASSQAFLRASSYEQYF
TRBV12-3/TRBV12-4	TRBJ2-7	many	CASSLVQYEQYF
TRBV12-3/TRBV12-4	TRBJ2-1	many	CASWLAGGGDEQFF
TRBV15	TRBJ1-1	many	CATSAYLGGGAFF
TRBV10-3	TRBJ1-5	many	CAISESKGAVQPQHF